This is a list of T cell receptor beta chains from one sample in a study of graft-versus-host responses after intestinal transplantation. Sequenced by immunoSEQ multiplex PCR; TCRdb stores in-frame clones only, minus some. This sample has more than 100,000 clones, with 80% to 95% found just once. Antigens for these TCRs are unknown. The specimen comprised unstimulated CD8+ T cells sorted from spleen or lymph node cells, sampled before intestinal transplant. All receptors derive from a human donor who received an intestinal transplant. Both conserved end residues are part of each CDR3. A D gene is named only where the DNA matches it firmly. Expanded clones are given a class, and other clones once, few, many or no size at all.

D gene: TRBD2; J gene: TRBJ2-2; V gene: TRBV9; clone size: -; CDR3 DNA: TGTGCCAGCAGCGAGAGCGGGGGAGGAGACACCGGGGAGCTGTTTTTT; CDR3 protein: CASSESGGGDTGELFF
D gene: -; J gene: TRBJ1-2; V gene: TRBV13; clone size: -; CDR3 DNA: TGTGCCAGCAGCCGAACCCCGGCAGATGGCTACACCTTC; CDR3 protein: CASSRTPADGYTF
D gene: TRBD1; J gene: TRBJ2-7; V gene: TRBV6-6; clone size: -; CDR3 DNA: TGTGCCAGCAGTTCCCTGGGACAGGTTTTCGAGCAGTACTTC; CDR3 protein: CASSSLGQVFEQYF
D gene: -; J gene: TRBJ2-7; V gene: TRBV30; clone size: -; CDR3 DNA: TGTGCCTGTAGAGGGGGTCCTAATTACGAGCAGTACTTC; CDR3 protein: CACRGGPNYEQYF
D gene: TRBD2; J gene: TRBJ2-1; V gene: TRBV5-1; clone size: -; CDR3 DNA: TGCGCCAGCAGCGTCCTAGCGGGGGGGAGCTACAATGAGCAGTTCTTC; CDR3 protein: CASSVLAGGSYNEQFF
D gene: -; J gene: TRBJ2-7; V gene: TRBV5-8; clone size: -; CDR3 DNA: TGTGCCAGCAGCTTAGGGACATCTATCTACGAGCAGTACTTC; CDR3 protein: CASSLGTSIYEQYF
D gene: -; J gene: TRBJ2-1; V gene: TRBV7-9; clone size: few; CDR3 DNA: TGTGCCAGCAGCTTAGAGCCCCCGCCGAGTGATGAGCAGTTCTTC; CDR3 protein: CASSLEPPPSDEQFF
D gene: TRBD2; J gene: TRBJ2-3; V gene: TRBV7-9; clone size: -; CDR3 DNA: TGTGCCAGCAGCCCGACGGGCGGGGGTCGAACAGATACGCAGTATTTT; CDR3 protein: CASSPTGGGRTDTQYF
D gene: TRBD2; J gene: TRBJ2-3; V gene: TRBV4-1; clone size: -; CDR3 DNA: TGCGCCAGCAGCCAAGTGACTAGCGGGGGGGAGAGCACAGATACGCAGTATTTT; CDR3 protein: CASSQVTSGGESTDTQYF
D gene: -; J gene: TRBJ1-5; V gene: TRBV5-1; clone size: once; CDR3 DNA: TGCGCCAGCAGCTTGTCTTCTTATAGGGCTAGCGGTAGCACAGATACGCAGCATTTT; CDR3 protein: CASSLSSYRASGSTDTQHF
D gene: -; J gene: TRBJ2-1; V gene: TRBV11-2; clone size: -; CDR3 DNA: TGTGCCAGCAGCTTATACCAGGGGTTCATCAATGAGCAGTTCTTC; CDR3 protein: CASSLYQGFINEQFF
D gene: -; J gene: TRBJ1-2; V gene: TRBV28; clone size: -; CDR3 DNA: TGTGCCAGCAGTTCCGACAGGTACAAAGGCTACACCTTC; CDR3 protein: CASSSDRYKGYTF
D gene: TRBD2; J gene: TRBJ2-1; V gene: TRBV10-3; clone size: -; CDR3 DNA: TGTGCCATCGGGACTAGCGGGGAGAGCTCCTACAATGAGCAGTTCTTC; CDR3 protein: CAIGTSGESSYNEQFF
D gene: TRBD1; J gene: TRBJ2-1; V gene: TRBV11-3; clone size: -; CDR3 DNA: TGTGCCAGCAGCTTAGTGGCAGGGGGCTGGAATGAGCAGTTCTTC; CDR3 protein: CASSLVAGGWNEQFF
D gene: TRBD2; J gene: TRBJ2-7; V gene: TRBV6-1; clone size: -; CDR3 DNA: TGTGCCAGCGGACCGGGACTAGCATCCGAGCAGTACTTC; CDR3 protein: CASGPGLASEQYF
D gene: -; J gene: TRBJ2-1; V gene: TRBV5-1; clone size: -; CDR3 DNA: TGCGCCAGCAGCTTGGCCCCTATGGCTGAGCAGTTCTTC; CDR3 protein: CASSLAPMAEQFF
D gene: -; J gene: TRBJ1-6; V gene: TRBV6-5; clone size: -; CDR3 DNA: TGTGCCAGCAGTTACTCGTTCAGGTTATATTCACCCCTCCACTTT; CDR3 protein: CASSYSFRLYSPLHF
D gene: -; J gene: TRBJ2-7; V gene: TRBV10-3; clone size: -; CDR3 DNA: TGTGCCATCAGTGACGTGGGGGGATTCTACGAGCAGTACTTC; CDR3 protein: CAISDVGGFYEQYF
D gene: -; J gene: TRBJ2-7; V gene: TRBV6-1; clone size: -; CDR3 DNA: TGTGCCAGCAGTGAAGACGGGTTCGGCCCCTACGAGCAGTACTTC; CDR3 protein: CASSEDGFGPYEQYF
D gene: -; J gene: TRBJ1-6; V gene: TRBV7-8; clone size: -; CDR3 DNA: TGTGCCAGCAGCTTAGGACAGCTAGTATCACCCCTCCACTTT; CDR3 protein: CASSLGQLVSPLHF
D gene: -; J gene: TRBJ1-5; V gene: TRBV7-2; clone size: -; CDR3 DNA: TGTGCCAGCAGCTTGCGGGTTGAGACACTGACCAATCAGCCCCAGCATTTT; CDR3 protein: CASSLRVETLTNQPQHF
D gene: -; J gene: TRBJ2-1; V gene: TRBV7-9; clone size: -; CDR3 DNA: TGTGCCAGCAGCTACCCCAGGTTCGAGCAGTTCTTC; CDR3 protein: CASSYPRFEQFF
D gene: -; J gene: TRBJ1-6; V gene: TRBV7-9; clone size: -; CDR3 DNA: TGTGCCAGCGGCCATCCGACGGATTCACCCCTCCACTTT; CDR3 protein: CASGHPTDSPLHF
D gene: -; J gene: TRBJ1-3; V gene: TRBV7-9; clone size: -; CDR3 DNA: TGTGCCAGCAGCCAGAACTCTGGAAACACCATATATTTT; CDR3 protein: CASSQNSGNTIYF
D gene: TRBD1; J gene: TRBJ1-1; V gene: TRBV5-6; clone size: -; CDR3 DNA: TGTGCCAGCAGCCCTACAGGGGACACTGAAGCTTTCTTT; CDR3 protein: CASSPTGDTEAFF
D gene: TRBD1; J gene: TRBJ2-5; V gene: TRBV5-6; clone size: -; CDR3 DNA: TGTGCCAGCAGCGAGGACAGGGGAGAGACCCAGTACTTC; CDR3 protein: CASSEDRGETQYF
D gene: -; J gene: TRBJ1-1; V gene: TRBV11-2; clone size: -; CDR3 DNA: TGTGCCAGCAGCCGGGTGGTGAGTACCGAACTGAACACTGAAGCTTTCTTT; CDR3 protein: CASSRVVSTELNTEAFF